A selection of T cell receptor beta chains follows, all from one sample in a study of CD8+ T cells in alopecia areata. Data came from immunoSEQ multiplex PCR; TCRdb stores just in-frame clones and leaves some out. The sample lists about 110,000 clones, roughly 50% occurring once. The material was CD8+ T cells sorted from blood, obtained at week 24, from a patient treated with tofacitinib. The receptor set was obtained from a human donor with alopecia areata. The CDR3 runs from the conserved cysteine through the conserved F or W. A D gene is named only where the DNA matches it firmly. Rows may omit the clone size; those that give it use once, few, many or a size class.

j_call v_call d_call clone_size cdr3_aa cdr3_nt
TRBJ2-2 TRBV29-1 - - CSVERVNTGELFF TGCAGCGTTGAAAGGGTGAACACCGGGGAGCTGTTTTTT
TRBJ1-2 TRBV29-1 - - CSVEDPRVNYGYTF TGCAGCGTTGAAGATCCGAGGGTGAACTATGGCTACACCTTC
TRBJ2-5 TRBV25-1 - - CASSEWDESKTQYF TGTGCCAGCAGTGAATGGGACGAATCGAAGACCCAGTACTTC
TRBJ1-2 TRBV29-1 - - CSVDRDRGGYTF TGCAGCGTTGACCGGGACCGAGGCGGCTACACCTTC
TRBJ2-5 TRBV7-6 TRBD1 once CASSLWGQVPYETQYF TGTGCCAGCAGCTTATGGGGACAGGTCCCTTACGAGACCCAGTACTTC
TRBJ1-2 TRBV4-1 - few CASSQEMGDYGYTF TGCGCCAGCAGCCAAGAAATGGGGGACTATGGCTACACCTTC
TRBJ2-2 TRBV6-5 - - CASSWSQESGELFF TGTGCCAGCAGTTGGTCACAGGAGTCTGGGGAGCTGTTTTTT
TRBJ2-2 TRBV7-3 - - CASSCRDFYTGELFF TGTGCCAGCAGTTGCAGGGACTTTTACACCGGGGAGCTGTTTTTT
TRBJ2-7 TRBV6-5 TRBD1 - CASSYGTGDYEQYF TGTGCCAGCAGTTACGGGACAGGGGACTACGAGCAGTACTTC
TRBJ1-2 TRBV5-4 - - CASSFGGNYGYTF TGTGCCAGCAGCTTTGGGGGGAACTATGGCTACACCTTC
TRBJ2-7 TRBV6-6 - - CASSYEGLQYF TGTGCCAGCAGTTACGAGGGGTTGCAGTACTTC
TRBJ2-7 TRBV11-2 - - CASSFNEQYF TGTGCCAGCAGCTTCAATGAGCAGTACTTC
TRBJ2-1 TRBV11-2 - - CASSFFTRNWQFF TGTGCCAGCAGCTTCTTTACACGGAACTGGCAGTTCTTC
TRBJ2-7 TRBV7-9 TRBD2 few CASTPPLQRGAAYEQYF TGTGCCAGCACCCCTCCCCTTCAGCGGGGGGCGGCCTACGAGCAGTACTTC
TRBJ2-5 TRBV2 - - CASRLRQETQYF TGTGCCAGCAGACTCAGGCAAGAGACCCAGTACTTC
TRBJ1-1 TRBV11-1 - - CASSPAENTEAFF TGTGCCAGCAGCCCAGCGGAGAACACTGAAGCTTTCTTT
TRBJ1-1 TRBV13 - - CASSPPEHTEAFF TGTGCCAGCAGCCCCCCTGAGCACACTGAAGCTTTCTTT
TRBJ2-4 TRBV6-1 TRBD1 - CASSEIGTGNIQYF TGTGCCAGCAGTGAAATAGGGACAGGGAACATTCAGTACTTC
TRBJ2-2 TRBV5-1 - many CASSLGGQGNTGELFF TGCGCCAGCAGCTTGGGCGGCCAGGGGAACACCGGGGAGCTGTTTTTT
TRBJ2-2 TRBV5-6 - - CASSLNPNTGELFF TGTGCCAGCAGCTTGAATCCGAACACCGGGGAGCTGTTTTTT
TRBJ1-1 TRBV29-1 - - CSVAGGELNTEAFF TGCAGCGTTGCTGGGGGCGAGTTGAACACTGAAGCTTTCTTT
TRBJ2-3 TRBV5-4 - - CASSLRPTHSTDTQYF TGTGCCAGCAGCTTGAGGCCAACCCATAGCACAGATACGCAGTATTTT
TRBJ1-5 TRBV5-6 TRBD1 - CASSFGGTATSNQPQHF TGTGCCAGCAGTTTTGGGGGGACAGCGACTTCCAATCAGCCCCAGCATTTT
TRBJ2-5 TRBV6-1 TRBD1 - CASNLLTGGRETQYF TGTGCCAGCAACTTACTGACAGGGGGCCGAGAGACCCAGTACTTC
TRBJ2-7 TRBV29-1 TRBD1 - CSVEVRDRGYEQYF TGCAGCGTTGAGGTCCGGGACAGGGGCTACGAGCAGTACTTC
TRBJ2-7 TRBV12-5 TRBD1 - CASGLATGGEQYF TGTGCTAGTGGTTTGGCAACAGGGGGCGAGCAGTACTTC
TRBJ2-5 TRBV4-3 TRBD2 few CASSQIIAGPQETQYF TGCGCCAGCAGCCAAATAATAGCGGGACCCCAAGAGACCCAGTACTTC
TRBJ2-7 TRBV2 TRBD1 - CASRGLDRDF TGTGCCAGCAGGGGACTGGACAGGGACTTC
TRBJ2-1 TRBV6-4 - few CASSEEGLGSYNEQFF TGTGCCAGCAGTGAAGAAGGATTGGGCTCCTACAATGAGCAGTTCTTC
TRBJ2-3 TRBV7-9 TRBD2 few CASLLAGDTDTQYF TGTGCCAGCCTTCTAGCGGGGGATACAGATACGCAGTATTTT
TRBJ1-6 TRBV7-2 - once CASSLAARGPNSPLHF TGTGCCAGCAGCTTAGCAGCGAGGGGTCCAAATTCACCCCTCCACTTT
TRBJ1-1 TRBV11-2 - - CASSYDSGGTEAFF TGTGCCAGCAGCTACGACTCGGGAGGAACTGAAGCTTTCTTT
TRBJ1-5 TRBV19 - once CASSIRDHNQPQHF TGTGCCAGTAGTATCCGGGACCACAATCAGCCCCAGCATTTT
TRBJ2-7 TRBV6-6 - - CASSYSGRSSYEQYF TGTGCCAGCAGTTACTCAGGCAGAAGCTCCTACGAGCAGTACTTC
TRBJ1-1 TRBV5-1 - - CASSLVPGETTEAFF TGCGCCAGCAGCTTGGTCCCGGGGGAGACCACTGAAGCTTTCTTT
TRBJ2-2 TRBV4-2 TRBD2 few CASSRPGTSGDLNTGELFF TGTGCCAGCAGCCGACCCGGGACTAGCGGGGACCTGAACACCGGGGAGCTGTTTTTT
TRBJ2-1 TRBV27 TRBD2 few CASKGGYNEQFF TGTGCCAGCAAGGGAGGGTACAATGAGCAGTTCTTC
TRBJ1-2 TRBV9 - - CASSQDRASGYGYTF TGCGCCAGCAGCCAAGATAGGGCCAGCGGCTATGGCTACACCTTC
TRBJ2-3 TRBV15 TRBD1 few CATSIGTGTDTQYF TGTGCCACCAGCATAGGGACAGGGACAGATACGCAGTATTTT
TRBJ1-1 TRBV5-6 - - CASGTGGNTEAFF TGTGCCAGCGGAACGGGCGGGAACACTGAAGCTTTCTTT
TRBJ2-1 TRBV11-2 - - CASTADVNEQFF TGTGCCAGCACCGCCGACGTTAATGAGCAGTTCTTC
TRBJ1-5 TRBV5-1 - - CASSLGPGNNQPQHF TGCGCCAGCAGCTTGGGTCCAGGGAACAATCAGCCCCAGCATTTT
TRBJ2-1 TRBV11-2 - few CASSLKAGPDEQFF TGTGCCAGCAGCTTAAAGGCAGGGCCCGATGAGCAGTTCTTC
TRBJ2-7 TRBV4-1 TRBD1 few CASSQGTGASYEQYF TGCGCCAGCAGCCAAGGGACAGGAGCTTCCTACGAGCAGTACTTC
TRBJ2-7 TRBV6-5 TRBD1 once CASSSPGTGAYEQYF TGTGCCAGCAGTTCTCCCGGGACAGGGGCGTACGAGCAGTACTTC
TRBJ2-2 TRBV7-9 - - CASSLAPSVTGELFF TGTGCCAGCAGCTTAGCCCCATCCGTCACCGGGGAGCTGTTTTTT
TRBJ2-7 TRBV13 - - CASSSLDTEQYF TGTGCCAGCAGCTCACTAGATACTGAGCAGTACTTC
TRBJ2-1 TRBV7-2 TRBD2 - CASRYMGGGFNEQFF TGTGCCAGCCGCTATATGGGCGGGGGGTTCAATGAGCAGTTCTTC
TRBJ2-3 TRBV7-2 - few CASSPTDTQYF TGTGCCAGCAGCCCGACAGATACGCAGTATTTT
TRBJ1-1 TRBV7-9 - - CASSQGQTEAFF TGTGCCAGCAGCCAGGGCCAAACTGAAGCTTTCTTT
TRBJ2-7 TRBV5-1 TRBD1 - CASSPGQTYEQYF TGCGCCAGCAGCCCGGGACAGACCTACGAGCAGTACTTC